This TCR beta chain originates from a study of a mutant IDH1 vaccine in newly diagnosed glioma. Study-wide context: Eight vaccine injections were given to patients in weeks 1, 3, 5, 7, 11, 15, 19 and 23. Sex among treated patients split around 60% male, approximately 40% female; mean age was approximately 40 years. Vaccine dosing followed radiotherapy by 4-6 weeks, or accompanied temozolomide cycles.

Study-wide results and limits: Any relationship between pseudoprogression and changes in top peripheral T cell clonotypes seemed absent.

Worth noting for this clone: Its target is unknown.

Time point in this sample: week 23, last vaccination. It was 300 ug of mutant IDH1 20-mer peptide that made up each vaccine dose, given with topical imiquimod. Sequenced by immunoSEQ multiplex PCR; TCRdb stores in-frame clones only, minus some. The repertoire includes 50,000 to 70,000 clones, over 80% of them detected once, and 1.4% sits in the top ten. Germline assignment: CDR1 SGHTA and CDR2 FQGNSA. V was trimmed by 2 bases and J by 4 bases, leaving 6 bases between them. This CDR3 contains 13 residues. The chain carries TRBV7-2 and TRBJ1-3; D gene ambiguous. The sequence was obtained from a man aged 35-49 years with glioma. Source: PBMCs, taken from a glioma patient whose treatment included an IDH1 peptide vaccine. The CDR3 protein is CASSLKAGNTIYF. The DNA of the CDR3 is TGTGCCAGCAGCTTAAAGGCGGGAAACACCATATATTTT.